This T cell receptor beta chain was obtained from a study of memory CD4+ T cells and cytomegalovirus serostatus. Study in general: Of the healthy Belgian adults, roughly ten were CMV seropositive and 20 to 25 seronegative.

The CDR3 sequence is 14 residues long. Germline CDR1 is SEHNR and CDR2 is FQNEAQ (reference sequence). The germline V and J ends were trimmed by 1 base and 1 base, with 7 bases remaining between them. The sort gate was single viable CD3+CD4+CD8-CD45RO+ cells for memory CD4+ T cells. Serostatus was set by detecting CMV pp150, pp28, p38, p52 IgG. As handled by the study authors: After removing out-of-frame reads, 2 million to 2.5 million distinct TCRbeta sequences remained. TCRdb's copy holds only in-frame clones and misses some; the assay was immunoSEQ multiplex PCR. The V and J calls and clone size are taken from that table; D and trimming were inferred from the DNA. The table has some 66,000 clones, roughly 76% seen once; the top ten hold approximately 4.8%.

The specimen sequenced was memory CD4+ T cells from blood. The chain has TRBV7-9 and TRBJ1-1; D unresolved. The origin of this receptor is an adult in good health and CMV-seropositive. CDR3 in DNA: TGTGCCAGCAGCTTAGTTGCGGAGAACACTGAAGCTTTCTTT. Translated, it gives CASSLVAENTEAFF.